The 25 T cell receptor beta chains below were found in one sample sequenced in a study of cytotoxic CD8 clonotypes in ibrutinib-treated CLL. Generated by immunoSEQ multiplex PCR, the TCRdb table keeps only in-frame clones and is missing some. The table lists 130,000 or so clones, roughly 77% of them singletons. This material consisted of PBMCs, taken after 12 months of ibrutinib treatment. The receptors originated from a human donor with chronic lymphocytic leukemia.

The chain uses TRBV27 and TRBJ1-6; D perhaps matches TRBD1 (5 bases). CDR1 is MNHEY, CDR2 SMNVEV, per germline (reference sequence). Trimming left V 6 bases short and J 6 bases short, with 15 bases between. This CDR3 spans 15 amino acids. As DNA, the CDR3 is TGTGCCAGCAGCCGACAGCGCAGTTTTAATTCACCCCTCCACTTT. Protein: CASSRQRSFNSPLHF.

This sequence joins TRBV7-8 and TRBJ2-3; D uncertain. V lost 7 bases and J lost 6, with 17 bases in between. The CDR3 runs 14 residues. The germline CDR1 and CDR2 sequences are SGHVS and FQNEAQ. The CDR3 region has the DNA TGTGCCAGCATCCAGGAACCCGCGGAGGATACGCAGTATTTT. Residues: CASIQEPAEDTQYF. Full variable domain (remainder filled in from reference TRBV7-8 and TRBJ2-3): GAGVSQSPRYKVAKRGQDVALRCDPISGHVSLFWYQQALGQGPEFLTYFQNEAQLDKSGLPSDRFFAERPEGSVSTLKIQRTQQEDSAVYLCASIQEPAEDTQYFGPGTRLTVL.

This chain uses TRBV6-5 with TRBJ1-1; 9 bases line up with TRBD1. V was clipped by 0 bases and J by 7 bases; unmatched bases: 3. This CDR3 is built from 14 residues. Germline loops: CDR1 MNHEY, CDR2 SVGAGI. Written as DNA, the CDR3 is TGTGCCAGCAGTTACTCCCAGACAGGGGGTGAAGCTTTCTTT. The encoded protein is CASSYSQTGGEAFF.

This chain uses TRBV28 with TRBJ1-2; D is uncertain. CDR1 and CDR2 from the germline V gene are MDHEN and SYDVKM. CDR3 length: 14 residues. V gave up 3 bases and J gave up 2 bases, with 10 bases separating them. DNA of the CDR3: TGTGCCAGCAGTTTTCCGGGAACCAACTATGGCTACACCTTC. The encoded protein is CASSFPGTNYGYTF.

CDR3 in amino acids: CASSYSDGGSGELFF. DNA of the CDR3: TGTGCCAGCAGTTACTCGGACGGGGGCTCCGGGGAGCTGTTTTTT. The chain is built from TRBV6-6 and TRBJ2-2; perhaps D is TRBD1 or TRBD2 (6 bases each). This CDR3 comprises 15 residues. Trimming stripped 0 bases from V and 6 bases from J, with 11 bases between. Germline CDR1 reads MNHNY; CDR2 reads SVGAGI (reference sequence).

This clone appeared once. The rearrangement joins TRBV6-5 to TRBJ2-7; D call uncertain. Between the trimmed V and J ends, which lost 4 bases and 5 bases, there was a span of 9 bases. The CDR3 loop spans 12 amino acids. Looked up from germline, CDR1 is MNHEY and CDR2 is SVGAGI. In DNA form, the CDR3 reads TGTGCCAGCAGTTTCCGTTGGGACGAGCAGTACTTC. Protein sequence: CASSFRWDEQYF.

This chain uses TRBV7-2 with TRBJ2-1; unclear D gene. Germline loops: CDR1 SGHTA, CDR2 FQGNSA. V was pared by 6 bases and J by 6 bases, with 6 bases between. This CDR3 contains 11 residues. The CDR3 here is CASSLFNEQFF. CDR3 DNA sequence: TGTGCCAGCAGTCTTTTCAATGAGCAGTTCTTC.

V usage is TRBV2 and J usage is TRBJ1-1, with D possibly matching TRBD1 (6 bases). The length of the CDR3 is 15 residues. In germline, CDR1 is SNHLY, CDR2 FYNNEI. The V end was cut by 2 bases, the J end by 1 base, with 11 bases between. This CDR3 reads CASSETGQRNTEAFF. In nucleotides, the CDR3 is TGTGCCAGCAGTGAAACAGGACAGAGGAACACTGAAGCTTTCTTT.

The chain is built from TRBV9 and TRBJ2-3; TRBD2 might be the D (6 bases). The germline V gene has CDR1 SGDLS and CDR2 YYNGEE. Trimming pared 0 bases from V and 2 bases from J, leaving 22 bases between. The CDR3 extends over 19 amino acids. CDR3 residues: CASSVASGDHPGNTDTQYF. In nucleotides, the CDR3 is TGTGCCAGCAGCGTAGCTTCGGGGGACCACCCGGGCAACACAGATACGCAGTATTTT.

The CDR3 loop is CASSPRGTGSSGNTIYF. The CDR3 region has the DNA TGTGCCAGCAGCCCAAGAGGGACAGGGTCTAGCGGAAACACCATATATTTT. The chain has TRBV7-9 and TRBJ1-3, with 9 bases aligning to TRBD1. The length of the CDR3 is 17 residues. In germline, CDR1 is SEHNR, CDR2 FQNEAQ (reference sequence). J lost 4 bases, V lost 5 bases, and 12 bases had no gene match.

The DNA for the CDR3 is TGTGCCAGCAGCCCTAGCGGGAGTCACTCCTACGAGCAGTACTTC. Translating gives CASSPSGSHSYEQYF. The J gene is TRBJ2-7, the V gene TRBV9; 10 bases are shared with TRBD2. The CDR3 loop spans 15 amino acids. Losses at the gene ends were 4 bases for V and 0 bases for J; bases not matched to a gene: 4. Germline-derived CDR1 and CDR2 are SGDLS and YYNGEE.

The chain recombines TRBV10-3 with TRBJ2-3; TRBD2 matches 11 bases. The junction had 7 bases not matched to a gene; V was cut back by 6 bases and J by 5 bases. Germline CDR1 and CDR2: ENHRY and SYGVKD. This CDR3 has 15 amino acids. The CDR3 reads CAISPSSGGLDTQYF. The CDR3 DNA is TGTGCCATCAGCCCATCTAGCGGGGGGCTAGATACGCAGTATTTT.

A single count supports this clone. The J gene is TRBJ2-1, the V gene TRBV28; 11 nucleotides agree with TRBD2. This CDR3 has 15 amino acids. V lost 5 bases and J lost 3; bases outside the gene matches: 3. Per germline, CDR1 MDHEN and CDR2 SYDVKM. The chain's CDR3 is CASSLTSGNYNEQFF. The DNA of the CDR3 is TGTGCCAGCAGTCTGACTAGCGGGAACTACAATGAGCAGTTCTTC.

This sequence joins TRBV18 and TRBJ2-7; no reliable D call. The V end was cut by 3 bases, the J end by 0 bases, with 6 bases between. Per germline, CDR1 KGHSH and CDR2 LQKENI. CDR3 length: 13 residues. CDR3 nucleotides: TGTGCCAGCTCACCCAAGAGCTCCTACGAGCAGTACTTC. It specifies CASSPKSSYEQYF.

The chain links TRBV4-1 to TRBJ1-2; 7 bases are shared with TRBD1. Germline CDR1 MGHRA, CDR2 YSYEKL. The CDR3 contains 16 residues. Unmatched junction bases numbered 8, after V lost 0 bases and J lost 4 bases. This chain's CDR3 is CASSQEFSGTVYGYTF. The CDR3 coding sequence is TGCGCCAGCAGCCAAGAATTTTCCGGGACAGTCTATGGCTACACCTTC.

Here the CDR3 reads CASSGTGITGELFF. CDR3 in DNA: TGTGCCAGCAGTGGGACAGGGATTACCGGGGAGCTGTTTTTT. V and J are TRBV2 and TRBJ2-2; 8 bases agree with TRBD1. Looked up from germline, CDR1 is SNHLY and CDR2 is FYNNEI. After removal of 4 bases from V and 5 bases from J, the junction contained 3 bases not matched to a gene. This CDR3 contains 14 residues.

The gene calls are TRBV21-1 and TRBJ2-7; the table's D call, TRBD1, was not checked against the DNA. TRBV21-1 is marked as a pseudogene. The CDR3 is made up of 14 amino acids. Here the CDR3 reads CASSKITGTYEQYF. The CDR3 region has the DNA TGTGCCAGCAGCAAAATAACAGGCACCTACGAGCAGTACTTC.

CDR3: CASSISRGGSYEQYF. CDR3 in DNA: TGTGCCAGTAGTATTTCCAGGGGGGGATCCTACGAGCAGTACTTC. The V gene is TRBV19, the J gene TRBJ2-7, with D possibly called TRBD1 or TRBD2 (7 bases each). The V gene's germline CDR1 is LNHDA and CDR2 SQIVND (reference sequence). The ends were cut back, 3 bases at V and 1 base at J, with 13 bases in the middle. This CDR3 contains 15 residues. The variable domain in full, with the rest retrieved from reference TRBV19 and TRBJ2-7, is DGGITQSPKYLFRKEGQNVTLSCEQNLNHDAMYWYRQDPGQGLRLIYYSQIVNDFQKGDIAEGYSVSREKKESFPLTVTSAQKNPTAFYLCASSISRGGSYEQYFGPGTRLTVT.

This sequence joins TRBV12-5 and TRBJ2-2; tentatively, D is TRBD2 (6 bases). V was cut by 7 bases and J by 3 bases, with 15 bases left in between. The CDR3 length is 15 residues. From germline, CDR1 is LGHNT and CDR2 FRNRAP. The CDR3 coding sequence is TGTGCTAGTGCTGTTATCGGGAGCGACACCGGGGAGCTGTTTTTT. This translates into CASAVIGSDTGELFF. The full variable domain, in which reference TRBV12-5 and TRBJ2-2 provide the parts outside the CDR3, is DARVTQTPRHKVTEMGQEVTMRCQPILGHNTVFWYRQTMMQGLELLAYFRNRAPLDDSGMPKDRFSAEMPDATLATLKIQPSEPRDSAVYFCASAVIGSDTGELFFGEGSRLTVL.

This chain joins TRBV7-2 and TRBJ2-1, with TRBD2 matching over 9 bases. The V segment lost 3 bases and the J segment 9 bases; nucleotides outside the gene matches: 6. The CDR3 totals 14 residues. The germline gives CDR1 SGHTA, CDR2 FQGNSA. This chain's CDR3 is CASSLTAGGLEQFF. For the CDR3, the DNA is TGTGCCAGCAGCTTGACAGCGGGGGGCCTTGAGCAGTTCTTC.

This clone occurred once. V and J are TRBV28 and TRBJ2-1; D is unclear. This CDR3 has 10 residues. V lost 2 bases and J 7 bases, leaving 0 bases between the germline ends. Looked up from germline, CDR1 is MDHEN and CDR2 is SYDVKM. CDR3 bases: TGTGCCAGCAGTTTAAATGAGCAGTTCTTC. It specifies CASSLNEQFF.

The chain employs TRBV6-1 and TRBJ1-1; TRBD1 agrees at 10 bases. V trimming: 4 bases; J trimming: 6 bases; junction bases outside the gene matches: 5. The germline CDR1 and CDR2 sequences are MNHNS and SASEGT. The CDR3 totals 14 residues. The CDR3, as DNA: TGTGCCAGCAGTGCGACAGACAGGGGGCCTGAAGCTTTCTTT. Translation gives CASSATDRGPEAFF.

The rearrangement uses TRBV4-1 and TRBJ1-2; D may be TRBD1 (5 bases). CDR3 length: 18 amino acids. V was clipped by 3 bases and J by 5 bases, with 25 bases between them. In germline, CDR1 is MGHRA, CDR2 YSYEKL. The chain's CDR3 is CASSQVEIRVTTGYGYTF. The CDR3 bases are TGCGCCAGCAGCCAGGTTGAAATCAGGGTGACAACGGGATATGGCTACACCTTC.

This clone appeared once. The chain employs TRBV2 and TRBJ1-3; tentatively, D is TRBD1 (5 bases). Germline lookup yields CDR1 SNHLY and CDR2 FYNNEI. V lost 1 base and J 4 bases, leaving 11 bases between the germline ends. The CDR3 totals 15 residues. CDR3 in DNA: TGTGCCAGCAGTGAAGGGCAGGGACCCGGAAACACCATATATTTT. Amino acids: CASSEGQGPGNTIYF.

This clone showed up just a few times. The chain's CDR3 is CASSLARAYNEQFF. The CDR3 nucleotides read TGTGCCAGCAGCTTAGCGCGGGCCTACAATGAGCAGTTCTTC. V and J are TRBV7-2 and TRBJ2-1; TRBD2 might be the D (5 bases). CDR1 is SGHTA, CDR2 FQGNSA, per germline. There are 14 residues in the CDR3. The V end lost 0 bases, the J end lost 2 bases, and 5 bases lay between the germline ends.